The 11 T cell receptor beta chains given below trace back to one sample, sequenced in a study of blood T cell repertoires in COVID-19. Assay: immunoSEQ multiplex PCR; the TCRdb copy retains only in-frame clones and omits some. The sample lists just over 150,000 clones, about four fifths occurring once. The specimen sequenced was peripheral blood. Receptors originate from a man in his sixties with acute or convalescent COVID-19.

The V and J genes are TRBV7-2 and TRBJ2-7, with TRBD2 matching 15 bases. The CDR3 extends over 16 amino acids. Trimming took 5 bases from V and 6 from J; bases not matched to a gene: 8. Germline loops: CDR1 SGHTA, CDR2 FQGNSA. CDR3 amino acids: CASSPGTSGGSREQYF. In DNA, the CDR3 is TGTGCCAGCAGCCCGGGGACTAGCGGGGGGAGCCGCGAGCAGTACTTC.

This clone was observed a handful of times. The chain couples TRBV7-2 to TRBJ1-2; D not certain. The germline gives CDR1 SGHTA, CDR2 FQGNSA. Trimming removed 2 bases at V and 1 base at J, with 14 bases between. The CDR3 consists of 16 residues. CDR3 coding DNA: TGTGCCAGCAGCTTAAGTAGGATAAGGAGTAACTATGGCTACACCTTC. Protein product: CASSLSRIRSNYGYTF.

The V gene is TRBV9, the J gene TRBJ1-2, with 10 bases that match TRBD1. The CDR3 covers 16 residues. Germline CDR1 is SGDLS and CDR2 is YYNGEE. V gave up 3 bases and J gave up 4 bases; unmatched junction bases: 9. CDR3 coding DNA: TGTGCCAGCAGCGCCGACTCCGGACAGGGGGGCTATGGCTACACCTTC. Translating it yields CASSADSGQGGYGYTF.

The CDR3, as DNA: TGTGCCAGCAGACTCTCGAGGTACACCGGGGAGCTGTTTTTT. It yields the protein CASRLSRYTGELFF. The rearrangement links TRBV21-1 to TRBJ2-2; the table's D gene call, TRBD2, was not cross checked with the DNA. TRBV21-1 is flagged as a pseudogene. The CDR3 is made up of 14 amino acids.

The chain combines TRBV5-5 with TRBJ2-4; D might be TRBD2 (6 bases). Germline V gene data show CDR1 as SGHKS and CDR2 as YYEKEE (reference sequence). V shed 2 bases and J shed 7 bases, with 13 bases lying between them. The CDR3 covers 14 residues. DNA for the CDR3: TGTGCCAGCAGCTTCCGCGGGAACCCGAACATTCAGTACTTC. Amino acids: CASSFRGNPNIQYF.

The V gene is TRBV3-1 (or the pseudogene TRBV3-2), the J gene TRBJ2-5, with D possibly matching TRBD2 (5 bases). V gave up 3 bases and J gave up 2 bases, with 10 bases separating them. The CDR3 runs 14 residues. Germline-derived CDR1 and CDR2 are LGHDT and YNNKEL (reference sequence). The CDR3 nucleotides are TGTGCCAGCAGCCACGGACTCAAACAAGAGACCCAGTACTTC. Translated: CASSHGLKQETQYF.

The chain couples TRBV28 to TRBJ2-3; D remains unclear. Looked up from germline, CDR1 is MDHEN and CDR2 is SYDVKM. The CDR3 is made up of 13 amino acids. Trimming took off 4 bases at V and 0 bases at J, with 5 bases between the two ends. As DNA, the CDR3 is TGTGCCAGCAGTTGGCCTAGCACAGATACGCAGTATTTT. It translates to CASSWPSTDTQYF.

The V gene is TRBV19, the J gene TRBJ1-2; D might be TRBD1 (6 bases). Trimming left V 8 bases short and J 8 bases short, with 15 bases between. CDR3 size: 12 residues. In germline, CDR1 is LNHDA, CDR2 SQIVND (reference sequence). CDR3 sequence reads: CASGNRALGYTF. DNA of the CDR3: TGTGCCAGTGGGAACAGGGCCTTGGGCTACACCTTC.

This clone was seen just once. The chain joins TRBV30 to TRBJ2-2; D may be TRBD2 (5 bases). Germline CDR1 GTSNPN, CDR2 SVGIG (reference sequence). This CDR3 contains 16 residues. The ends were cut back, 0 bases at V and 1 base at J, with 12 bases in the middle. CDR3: CAWSVEGRRNTGELFF. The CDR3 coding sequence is TGTGCCTGGAGTGTAGAGGGCCGGCGGAACACCGGGGAGCTGTTTTTT.

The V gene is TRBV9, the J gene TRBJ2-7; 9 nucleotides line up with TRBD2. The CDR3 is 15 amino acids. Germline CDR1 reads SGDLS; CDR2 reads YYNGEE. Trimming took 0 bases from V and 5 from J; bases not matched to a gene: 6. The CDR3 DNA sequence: TGTGCCAGCAGCGTAGGGCCTAGCGGGATCGACGAGCAGTACTTC. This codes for CASSVGPSGIDEQYF.

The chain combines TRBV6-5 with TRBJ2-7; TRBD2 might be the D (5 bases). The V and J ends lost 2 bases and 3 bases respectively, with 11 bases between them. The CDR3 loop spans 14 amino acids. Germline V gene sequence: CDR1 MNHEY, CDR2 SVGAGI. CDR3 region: CASSYTDGNYEQYF. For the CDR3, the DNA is TGTGCCAGCAGTTACACGGACGGGAACTACGAGCAGTACTTC.